The text below deals with one T cell receptor (beta chain). What it binds is not known. Germline CDR1 reads MNHNS; CDR2 reads SASEGT. With 4 bases clipped from V and 0 bases from J, the junction kept 12 bases outside the gene matches. The CDR3 totals 18 residues. This sample was included in a study of graft-versus-host responses after intestinal transplantation. Background on the study: Grafts that recipients had were multivisceral, liver-intestinal, or isolated intestinal transplants.

Study-wide findings and caveats: Detected in recipient marrow were GvH clones, some of which were first observed in ileum or blood. Individuals carrying graft-donor T cell macrochimerism showed high graft-versus-host to host-versus-graft clonal ratios in allografts. HvG clone declines early post-transplant were associated with peak circulating GvH levels.

The protocol was immunoSEQ multiplex PCR, while the TCRdb copy is restricted to in-frame clones and leaves out a portion. The sample holds 40,000 to 60,000 clones, 65% to 85% seen once. The material was unstimulated CD4+ T cells sorted from spleen or lymph node cells, obtained before transplant. V usage is TRBV6-1 and J usage is TRBJ1-5; TRBD1 matches at 7 bases. The clonotype originates from a human donor who was the organ donor for an intestinal transplant. In DNA, the CDR3 is TGTGCCAGCAGTGGACGGCCAGGGGGGGTTTATAGCAATCAGCCCCAGCATTTT. It translates to CASSGRPGGVYSNQPQHF.